This is a list of T cell receptor beta chains from one sample in a study of shared clonotypes between healthy human individuals. Clones were sequenced by immunoSEQ multiplex PCR, and TCRdb holds only the in-frame ones, with some missing. Among over a million clones listed, 98% were seen once. What was sequenced was naive CD4+ T cells sorted from blood. The receptors stem from a man aged 25 to 40 in good health. Both conserved end residues are part of each CDR3. D genes are given only for firm matches.

>TRBV2|TRBD2|TRBJ2-3|15
TGTGCCAGCAGTGACGGACTAGCGGTAGAAGATACGCAGTATTTT
CASSDGLAVEDTQYF
>TRBV4-1|NA|TRBJ2-1|14
TGCGCCAGCTCACTCCCCATCTCCTACAATGAGCAGTTCTTC
CASSLPISYNEQFF
>TRBV6-1|NA|TRBJ1-1|13
TGTGCCAGCAGTGAATCCGGGGAGTTTGGAGCTTTCTTT
CASSESGEFGAFF
>TRBV15|NA|TRBJ2-5|16
TGTGCCACCAGCAGAGATCGCACAGTAATACAAGAGACCCAGTACTTC
CATSRDRTVIQETQYF
>TRBV18|TRBD2|TRBJ2-3|16
TGTGCCAGCTCACCAAATCTAGCGGGGAGCACAGATACGCAGTATTTT
CASSPNLAGSTDTQYF
>TRBV27|TRBD1|TRBJ2-7|14
TGTGCCAGCAGTTTGGGGACAGGGAATCACGAGCAGTACTTC
CASSLGTGNHEQYF
>TRBV5-1|TRBD1|TRBJ1-1|18
TGCGCCAGCAGCACATACCGGGACAGGGAAGAGGGGAACACTGAAGCTTTCTTT
CASSTYRDREEGNTEAFF
>TRBV5-1|NA|TRBJ2-1|15
TGCGCCAGCCCCCCCGCAGCACAACTAAACAATGAGCAGTTCTTC
CASPPAAQLNNEQFF
>TRBV29-1|NA|TRBJ2-3|12
TGCAGCGTTGGATCCGGAGCAGATACGCAGTATTTT
CSVGSGADTQYF
>TRBV28|NA|TRBJ2-7|15
TGTGCCAGCAGTCCTACACCACCGGGGGCTTACGAGCAGTACTTC
CASSPTPPGAYEQYF
>TRBV27|NA|TRBJ2-7|14
TGTGCCAGCAGTCCCAGGTTCTGGGACTACGAGCAGTACTTC
CASSPRFWDYEQYF
>TRBV19|TRBD1|TRBJ2-6|16
TGTGCCAGTAGGACACAGGGGGCGCAGGGGGCCAACGTCCTGACTTTC
CASRTQGAQGANVLTF
>TRBV7-2|NA|TRBJ2-2|14
TGTGCCAGCAGCTTGGCAGAAAACACCGGGGAGCTGTTTTTT
CASSLAENTGELFF
>TRBV7-2|TRBD2|TRBJ2-7|15
TGTGCCAGCAGCTCATTTCGGCTAGCGGGAGACGAGCAGTACTTC
CASSSFRLAGDEQYF
>TRBV18|NA|TRBJ2-1|14
TGTGCCAGCTATTCGGGGAGCCCCTACAATGAGCAGTTCTTC
CASYSGSPYNEQFF
>TRBV5-1|NA|TRBJ2-1|15
TGCGCCAGCAGCTTAAGAAGTACTAGCTTTAGTGAGCAGTTCTTC
CASSLRSTSFSEQFF
>TRBV5-4|NA|TRBJ2-1|15
TGTGCCAGCAGCTTGTCAACTAGCTCCTACAATGAGCAGTTCTTC
CASSLSTSSYNEQFF
>TRBV7-2|TRBD1|TRBJ1-2|14
TGTGCCAGCAGCCCAGACAGGGGATGGTATGGCTACACCTTC
CASSPDRGWYGYTF